The rows below give T cell receptor beta chains drawn from one sample of a study of T cells in Graves' hyperthyroidism and ophthalmopathy. TCRdb itself ran the multiplex PCR reads through MiXCR, one entry per CDR3 protein. The table lists approximately 640,000 distinct CDR3 sequences, approximately 15% of them singletons. The sample was blood. Every receptor here comes from a middle-aged man with Graves' hyperthyroidism. Both conserved end residues are part of each CDR3.

v_gene,j_gene,CDR3aa
TRBV10-3,TRBJ2-1,CAISVLAGNNEQFF
TRBV29-1,TRBJ2-7,CSAGGDYEQYF
TRBV27,TRBJ2-7,CASSPMGITYEQYF
TRBV7-3,TRBJ2-1,CASSKMGLAGVDEQFF
TRBV7-6,TRBJ2-5,CASSWTSTETQYF
TRBV5-1,TRBJ1-4,CASSPWDSLNEKLFF
TRBV28,TRBJ1-4,CASRDRGGVEKLFF
TRBV6-6,TRBJ2-1,CASSYGRVNEQFF
TRBV15,TRBJ2-7,CATSRELAGSYEQYF
TRBV9,TRBJ2-7,CASSVGRGGYEQYF
TRBV20-1,TRBJ1-1,CSAYNGQGSAEAFF
TRBV2,TRBJ2-1,CASILAGGYNEQFF
TRBV2,TRBJ2-5,CASNRGWDQETQYF
TRBV28,TRBJ2-5,CASSPPIPTGTTQYF
TRBV5-5,TRBJ2-5,CASSFITTGLETQYF
TRBV20-1,TRBJ2-7,CSAREPRGAVNEQYF
TRBV2,TRBJ2-3,CASMGREDTDTQYF
TRBV6-2/TRBV6-3,TRBJ1-1,CASEKGQNTEAFF
TRBV20-1,TRBJ2-7,CSARSNLYEQYF
TRBV9,TRBJ2-6,CASSDNSAGANVLTF
TRBV20-1,TRBJ1-2,CQKQNYGYTF
TRBV27,NA,CASRPSGSTDTQHF
TRBV10-3,TRBJ2-2,CAIRTSGGDINTGELFF
TRBV24-1,TRBJ1-2,CATSEWDKNYGYTF
TRBV2,TRBJ1-4,CASRNTGDKLFF
TRBV18,TRBJ2-2,CASSPAQETFRVF
TRBV10-3,TRBJ2-7,CAARGGEQGYEQYF
TRBV5-1,TRBJ1-4,CASAAGLVNEKLFF
TRBV29-1,TRBJ1-2,CSVDGNYGYTF
TRBV20-1,TRBJ2-5,CSAFFDRYQETQYF
TRBV12-3/TRBV12-4,TRBJ2-2,CASRWTGAGELFF
TRBV28,TRBJ2-3,CASSPPLAGATNTQYF
TRBV13,TRBJ2-7,CASSTAGTGQYF
TRBV28,TRBJ1-1,CASSQGGANTEAFF
TRBV7-9,TRBJ2-7,CASSWTSGTDSYEQYF
TRBV29-1,TRBJ2-1,CSGRQDHEQFF
TRBV12-3/TRBV12-4,TRBJ1-2,CASSLAIDYGYTF
TRBV6-1,TRBJ2-1,CASSSIHNTRDYHEQFF
TRBV7-2,TRBJ1-2,CASSSYRGLNYGYTF
TRBV6-5,TRBJ1-1,CASSYSMPSAGNTEAFF
TRBV19,TRBJ2-5,CASSIDPTRSETQYF
TRBV30,TRBJ2-1,CAWGQVSYNEQFF